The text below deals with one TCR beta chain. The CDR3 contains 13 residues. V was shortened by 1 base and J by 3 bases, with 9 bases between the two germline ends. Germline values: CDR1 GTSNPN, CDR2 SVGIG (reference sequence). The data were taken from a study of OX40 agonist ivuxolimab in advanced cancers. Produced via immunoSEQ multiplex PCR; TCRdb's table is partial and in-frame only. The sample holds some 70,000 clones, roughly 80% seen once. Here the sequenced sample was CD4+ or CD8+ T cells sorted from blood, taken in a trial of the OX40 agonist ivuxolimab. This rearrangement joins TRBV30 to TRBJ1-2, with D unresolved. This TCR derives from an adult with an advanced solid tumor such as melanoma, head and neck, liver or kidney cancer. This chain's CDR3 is CAWSDGYHYGYTF. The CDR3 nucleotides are TGTGCCTGGAGTGACGGGTATCACTATGGCTACACCTTC.